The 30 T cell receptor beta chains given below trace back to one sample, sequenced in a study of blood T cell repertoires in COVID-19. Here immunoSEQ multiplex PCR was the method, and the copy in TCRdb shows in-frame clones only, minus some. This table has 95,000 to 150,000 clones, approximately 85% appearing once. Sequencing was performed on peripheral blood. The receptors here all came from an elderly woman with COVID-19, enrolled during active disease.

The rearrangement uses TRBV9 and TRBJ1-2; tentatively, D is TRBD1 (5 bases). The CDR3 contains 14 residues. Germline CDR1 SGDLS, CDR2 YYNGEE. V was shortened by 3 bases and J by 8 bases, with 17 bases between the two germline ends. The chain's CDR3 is CASSGLGRVYGYTF. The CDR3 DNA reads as TGTGCCAGCAGCGGGCTCGGCAGGGTCTACGGCTACACCTTC. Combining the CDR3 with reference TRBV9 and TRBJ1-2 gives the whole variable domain DSGVTQTPKHLITATGQRVTLRCSPRSGDLSVYWYQQSLDQGLQFLIQYYNGEERAKGNILERFSAQQFPDLHSELNLSSLELGDSALYFCASSGLGRVYGYTFGSGTRLTVV.

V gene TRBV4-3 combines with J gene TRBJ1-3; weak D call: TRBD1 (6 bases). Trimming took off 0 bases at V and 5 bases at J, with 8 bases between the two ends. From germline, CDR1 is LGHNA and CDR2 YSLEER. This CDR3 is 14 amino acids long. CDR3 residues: CASSQEGGRNTIYF. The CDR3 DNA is TGCGCCAGCAGCCAAGAAGGGGGTCGAAACACCATATATTTT.

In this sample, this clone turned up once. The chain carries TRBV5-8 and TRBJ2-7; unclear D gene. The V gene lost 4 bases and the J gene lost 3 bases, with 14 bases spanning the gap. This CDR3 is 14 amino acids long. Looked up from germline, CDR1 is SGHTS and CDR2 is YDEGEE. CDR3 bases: TGTGCCAGCAGCCCCCCCTGGCAGTTCTACGAGCAGTACTTC. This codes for CASSPPWQFYEQYF.

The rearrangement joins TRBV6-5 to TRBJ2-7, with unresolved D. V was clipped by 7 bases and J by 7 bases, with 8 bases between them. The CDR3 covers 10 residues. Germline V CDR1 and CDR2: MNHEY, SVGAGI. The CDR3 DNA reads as TGTGCCAGCACCCGCCGGGAGCAGTACTTC. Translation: CASTRREQYF.

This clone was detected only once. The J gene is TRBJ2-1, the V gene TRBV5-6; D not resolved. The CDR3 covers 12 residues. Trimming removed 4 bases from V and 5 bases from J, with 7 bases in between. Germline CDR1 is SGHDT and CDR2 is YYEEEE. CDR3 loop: CASSVIDNEQFF. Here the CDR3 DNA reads TGTGCCAGCAGCGTAATAGACAATGAGCAGTTCTTC.

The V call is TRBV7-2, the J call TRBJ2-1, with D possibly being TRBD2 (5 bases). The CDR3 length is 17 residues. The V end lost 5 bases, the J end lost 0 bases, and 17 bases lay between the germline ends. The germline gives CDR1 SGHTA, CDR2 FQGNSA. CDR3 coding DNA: TGTGCCAGCAGCGCCTCGGGGAGCTGGAGCTCCTACAATGAGCAGTTCTTC. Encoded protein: CASSASGSWSSYNEQFF. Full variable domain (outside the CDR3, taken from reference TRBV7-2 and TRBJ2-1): GAGVSQSPSNKVTEKGKDVELRCDPISGHTALYWYRQSLGQGLEFLIYFQGNSAPDKSGLPSDRFSAERTGGSVSTLTIQRTQQEDSAVYLCASSASGSWSSYNEQFFGPGTRLTVL.

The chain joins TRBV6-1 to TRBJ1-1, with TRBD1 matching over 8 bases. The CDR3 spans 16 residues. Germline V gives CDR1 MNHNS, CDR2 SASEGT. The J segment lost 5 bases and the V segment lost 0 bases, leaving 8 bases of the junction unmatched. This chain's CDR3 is CASSEASGGAGTEAFF. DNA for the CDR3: TGTGCCAGCAGTGAAGCATCAGGGGGCGCAGGAACTGAAGCTTTCTTT.

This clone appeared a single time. The CDR3, as DNA: TGTGCCAGCAGCCCCCGGGGGTGGGAGGATGGCTACACCTTC. Translated: CASSPRGWEDGYTF. V and J are TRBV9 and TRBJ1-2; D perhaps matches TRBD1 (5 bases). Germline V gene lookup returns CDR1 SGDLS and CDR2 YYNGEE. Trimming took off 4 bases at V and 6 bases at J, with 16 bases between the two ends. CDR3 length: 14 amino acids.

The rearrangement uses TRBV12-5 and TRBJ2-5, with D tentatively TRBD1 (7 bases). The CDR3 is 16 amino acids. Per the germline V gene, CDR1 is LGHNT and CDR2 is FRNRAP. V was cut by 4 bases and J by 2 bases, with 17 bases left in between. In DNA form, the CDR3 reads TGTGCTAGTGGTTCTTCGGGCAGGGGGGATCAAGAGACCCAGTACTTC. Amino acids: CASGSSGRGDQETQYF.

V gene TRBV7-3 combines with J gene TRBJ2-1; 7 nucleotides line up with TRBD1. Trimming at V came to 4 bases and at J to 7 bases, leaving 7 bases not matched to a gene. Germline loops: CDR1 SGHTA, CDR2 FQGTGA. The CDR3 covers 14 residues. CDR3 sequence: CASSSTGSGNEQFF. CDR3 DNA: TGTGCCAGCAGCTCGACAGGGTCCGGGAATGAGCAGTTCTTC.

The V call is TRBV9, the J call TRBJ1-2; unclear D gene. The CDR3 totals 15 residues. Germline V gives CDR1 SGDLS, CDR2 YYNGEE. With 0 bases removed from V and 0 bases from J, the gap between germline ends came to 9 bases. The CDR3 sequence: CASSVATAANYGYTF. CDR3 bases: TGTGCCAGCAGCGTAGCCACAGCAGCTAACTATGGCTACACCTTC.

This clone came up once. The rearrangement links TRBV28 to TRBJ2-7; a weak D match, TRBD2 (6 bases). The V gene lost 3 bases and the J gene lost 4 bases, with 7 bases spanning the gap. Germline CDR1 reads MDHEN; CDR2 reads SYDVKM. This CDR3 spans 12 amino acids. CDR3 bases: TGTGCCAGCAGTTTGACTAGTTACGAGCAGTACTTC. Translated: CASSLTSYEQYF.

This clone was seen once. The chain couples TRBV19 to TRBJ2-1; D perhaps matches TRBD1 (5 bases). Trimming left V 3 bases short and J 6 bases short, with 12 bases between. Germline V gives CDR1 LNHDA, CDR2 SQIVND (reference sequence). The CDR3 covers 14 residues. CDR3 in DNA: TGTGCCAGTAGTATTCAGGGTGGGGTCAATGAGCAGTTCTTC. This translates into CASSIQGGVNEQFF.

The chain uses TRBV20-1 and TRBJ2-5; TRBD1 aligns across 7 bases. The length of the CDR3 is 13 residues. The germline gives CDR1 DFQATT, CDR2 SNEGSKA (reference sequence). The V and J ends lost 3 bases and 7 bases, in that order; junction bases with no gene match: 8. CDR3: CSASPGTAATQYF. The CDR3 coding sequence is TGCAGTGCTAGTCCCGGGACAGCCGCGACCCAGTACTTC.

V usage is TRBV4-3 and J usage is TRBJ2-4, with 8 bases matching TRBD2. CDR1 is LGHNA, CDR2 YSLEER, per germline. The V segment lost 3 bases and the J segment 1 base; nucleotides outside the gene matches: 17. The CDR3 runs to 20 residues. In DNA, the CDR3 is TGCGCCAGCAGCCAGGGCCGAGGGAGCGGGAGCGCCGGGGCCAAAAACATTCAGTACTTC. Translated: CASSQGRGSGSAGAKNIQYF.

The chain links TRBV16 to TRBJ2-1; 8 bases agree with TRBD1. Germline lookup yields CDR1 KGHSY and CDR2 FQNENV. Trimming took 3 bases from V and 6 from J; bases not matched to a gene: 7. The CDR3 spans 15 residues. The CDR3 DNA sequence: TGTGCCAGCAGCCAGACAGGGGCGCTGGGCAATGAGCAGTTCTTC. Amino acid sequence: CASSQTGALGNEQFF.

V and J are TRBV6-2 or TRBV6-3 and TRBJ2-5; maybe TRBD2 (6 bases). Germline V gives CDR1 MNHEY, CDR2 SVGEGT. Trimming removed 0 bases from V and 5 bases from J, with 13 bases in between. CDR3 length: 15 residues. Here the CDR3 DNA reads TGTGCCAGCAGTTACTCCGCTAGCGTGCGGGAGACCCAGTACTTC. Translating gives CASSYSASVRETQYF.

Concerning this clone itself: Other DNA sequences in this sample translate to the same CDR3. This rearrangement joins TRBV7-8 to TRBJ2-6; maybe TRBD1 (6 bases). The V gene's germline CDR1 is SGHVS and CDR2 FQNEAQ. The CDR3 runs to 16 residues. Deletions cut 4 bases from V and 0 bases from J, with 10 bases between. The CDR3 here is CASSSGQTSGANVLTF. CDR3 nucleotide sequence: TGTGCCAGCAGCTCTGGACAGACCTCTGGGGCCAACGTCCTGACTTTC.

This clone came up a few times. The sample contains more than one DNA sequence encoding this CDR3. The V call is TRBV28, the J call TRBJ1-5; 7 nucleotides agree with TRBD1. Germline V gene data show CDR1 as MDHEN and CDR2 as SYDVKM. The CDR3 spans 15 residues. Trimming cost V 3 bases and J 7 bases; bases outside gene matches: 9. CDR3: CASSFPDRVRQPQHF. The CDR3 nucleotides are TGTGCCAGCAGTTTTCCCGACAGGGTAAGGCAGCCCCAGCATTTT.

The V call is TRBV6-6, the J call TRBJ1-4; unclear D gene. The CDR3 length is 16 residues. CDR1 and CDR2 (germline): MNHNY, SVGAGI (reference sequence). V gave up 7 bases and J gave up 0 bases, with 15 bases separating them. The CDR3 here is CASTPSAGSTNEKLFF. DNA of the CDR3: TGTGCCAGCACCCCCTCAGCGGGCTCAACTAATGAAAAACTGTTTTTT.

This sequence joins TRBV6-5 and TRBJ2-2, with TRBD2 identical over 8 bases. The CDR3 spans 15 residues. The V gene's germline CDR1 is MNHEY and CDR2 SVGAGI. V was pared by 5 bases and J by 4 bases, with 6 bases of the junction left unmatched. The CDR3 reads CASSKTSGSTGELFF. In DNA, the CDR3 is TGTGCCAGCAGTAAAACTAGCGGTAGCACCGGGGAGCTGTTTTTT.

The CDR3 bases are TGTGCCAGTAGTATAGTGGGGGCAAACACTGAAGCTTTCTTT. Its protein is CASSIVGANTEAFF. The V and J genes are TRBV19 and TRBJ1-1, with D tentatively TRBD1 (6 bases). The CDR3 loop spans 14 amino acids. Germline V CDR1 and CDR2: LNHDA, SQIVND (reference sequence). V lost 1 base, J lost 2 bases, and 8 bases lay in between.

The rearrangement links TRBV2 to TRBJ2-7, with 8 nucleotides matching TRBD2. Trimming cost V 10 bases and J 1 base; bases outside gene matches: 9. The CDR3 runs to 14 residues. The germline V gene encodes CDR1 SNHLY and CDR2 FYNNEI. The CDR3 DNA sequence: TGTGCCACCAGGGCGCGGGAGGCATCCTACGAGCAGTACTTC. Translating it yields CATRAREASYEQYF.

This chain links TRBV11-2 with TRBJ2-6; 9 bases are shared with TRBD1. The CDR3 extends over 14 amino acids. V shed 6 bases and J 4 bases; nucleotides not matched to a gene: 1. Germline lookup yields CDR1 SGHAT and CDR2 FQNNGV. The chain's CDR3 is CASRTGGGANVLTF. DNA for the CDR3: TGTGCCAGCAGGACAGGGGGAGGGGCCAACGTCCTGACTTTC.

The CDR3 DNA reads as TGTGCCAGCAGCTTGGACCCCTCGGGAGGGTATGGCTACACCTTC. Amino acid sequence: CASSLDPSGGYGYTF. The chain links TRBV5-5 to TRBJ1-2; D unclear. V lost 0 bases, J lost 5 bases, and 14 bases lay in between. The germline V gene encodes CDR1 SGHKS and CDR2 YYEKEE (reference sequence). The CDR3 is 15 amino acids.

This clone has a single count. CDR3 sequence: CATSRDQVSGMWDTQYF. The DNA of the CDR3 is TGTGCCACCAGCAGAGATCAGGTCTCGGGGATGTGGGATACGCAGTATTTT. The V and J genes are TRBV15 and TRBJ2-3, with D possibly matching TRBD2 (5 bases). From germline, CDR1 is LNHNV and CDR2 YYDKDF (reference sequence). V lost 0 bases, J lost 6 bases, and 19 bases lay in between. The CDR3 length is 17 residues.

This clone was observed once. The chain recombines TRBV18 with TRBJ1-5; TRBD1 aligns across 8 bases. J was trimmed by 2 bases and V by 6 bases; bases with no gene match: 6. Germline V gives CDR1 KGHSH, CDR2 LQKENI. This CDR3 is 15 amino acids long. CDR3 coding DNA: TGTGCCAGCTCCTCAGGACAGGGCGGCAATCAGCCCCAGCATTTT. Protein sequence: CASSSGQGGNQPQHF.

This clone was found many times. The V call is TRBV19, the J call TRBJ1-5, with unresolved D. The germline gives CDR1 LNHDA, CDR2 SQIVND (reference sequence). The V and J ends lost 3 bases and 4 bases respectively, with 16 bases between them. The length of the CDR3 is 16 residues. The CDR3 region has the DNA TGTGCCAGTAGTATCCCCGAGGTTGCTAGGAATCAGCCCCAGCATTTT. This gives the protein CASSIPEVARNQPQHF. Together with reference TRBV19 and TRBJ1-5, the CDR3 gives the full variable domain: DGGITQSPKYLFRKEGQNVTLSCEQNLNHDAMYWYRQDPGQGLRLIYYSQIVNDFQKGDIAEGYSVSREKKESFPLTVTSAQKNPTAFYLCASSIPEVARNQPQHFGDGTRLSIL.

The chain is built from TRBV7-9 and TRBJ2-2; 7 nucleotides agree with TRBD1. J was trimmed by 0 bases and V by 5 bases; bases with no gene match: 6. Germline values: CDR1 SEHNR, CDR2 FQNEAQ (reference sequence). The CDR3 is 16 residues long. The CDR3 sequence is CASSPRDRTNTGELFF. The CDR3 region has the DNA TGTGCCAGCAGCCCGAGGGACAGAACGAACACCGGGGAGCTGTTTTTT.

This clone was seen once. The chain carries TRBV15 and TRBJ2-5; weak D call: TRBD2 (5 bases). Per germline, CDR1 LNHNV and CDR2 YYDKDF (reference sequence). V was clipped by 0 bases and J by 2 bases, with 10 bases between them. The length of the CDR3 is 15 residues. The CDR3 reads CATSRDLGVQETQYF. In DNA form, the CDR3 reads TGTGCCACCAGCAGAGACCTCGGGGTTCAAGAGACCCAGTACTTC.